One sample yielded the 2 T cell receptor beta chains listed below, sequenced in a study of cytomegalovirus exposure and HLA in healthy donors. Sequencing was performed with immunoSEQ multiplex PCR; in TCRdb, only in-frame clones are kept and a portion is missing. The sample records 150,000 to 200,000 clones, roughly nine tenths being singletons. Sequencing was performed on PBMCs. The receptors stem from a woman in her late teens or twenties in good health and CMV-seropositive.

V and J are TRBV15 and TRBJ2-3, with TRBD1 identical over 8 bases. Trimming removed 5 bases from V and 5 bases from J; junction bases left unmatched: 9. Germline CDR1 and CDR2: LNHNV and YYDKDF (reference sequence). This CDR3 region has 15 residues. In nucleotides, the CDR3 is TGTGCCACCAGCGGAGGGGACAGGTCCGGAGATACGCAGTATTTT. Its translation: CATSGGDRSGDTQYF.

The rearrangement uses TRBV19 and TRBJ1-1; 10 nucleotides match TRBD1. The CDR3 runs to 17 residues. The germline V gene has CDR1 LNHDA and CDR2 SQIVND (reference sequence). J gave up 6 bases and V 6 bases, and 16 bases lay outside the gene matches. In DNA, the CDR3 is TGTGCCAGTAGCCCCTTACCGGGCGGACAGGGGGGATCTGAAGCTTTCTTT. Translation gives CASSPLPGGQGGSEAFF.